The 15 T cell receptor beta chains listed next were all sequenced from one sample in a study of cytotoxic CD8 clonotypes in ibrutinib-treated CLL. Using immunoSEQ multiplex PCR, the repertoire was profiled, and TCRdb retains in-frame clones only, with some absent. The table lists some 200,000 clones, 72% of them singletons. The sample was PBMCs, taken after 24 months of ibrutinib treatment. The source of these receptors is a human donor with chronic lymphocytic leukemia.

V is TRBV6-1 and J is TRBJ1-2; the D is unclear. V was trimmed by 2 bases and J by 8 bases, leaving 18 bases between them. This CDR3 has 15 residues. Germline loops: CDR1 MNHNS, CDR2 SASEGT. This chain's CDR3 is CASSETPGSTKGYTF. Here the CDR3 DNA reads TGTGCCAGCAGTGAAACCCCCGGTAGTACGAAAGGCTACACCTTC.

This clone was counted only a few times. The V call is TRBV15, the J call TRBJ1-1; 8 bases map to TRBD1. Trimming cost V 0 bases and J 5 bases; bases outside gene matches: 5. The CDR3 consists of 15 residues. Germline V gives CDR1 LNHNV, CDR2 YYDKDF (reference sequence). Here the CDR3 DNA reads TGTGCCACCAGCAGAGAAACAGGGGGAAGGACTGAAGCTTTCTTT. It specifies CATSRETGGRTEAFF.

V is TRBV5-6 and J is TRBJ2-7; 12 bases line up with TRBD2. Germline lookup yields CDR1 SGHDT and CDR2 YYEEEE. J was trimmed by 0 bases and V by 3 bases; bases with no gene match: 10. The CDR3 consists of 18 residues. In DNA, the CDR3 is TGTGCCAGCAGCTATCGTCCCGGGACTAGCGGGCTCTCCTACGAGCAGTACTTC. Its translation is CASSYRPGTSGLSYEQYF.

This clone has just a few counts. This chain joins TRBV10-3 and TRBJ2-1; 10 bases map to TRBD2. The germline V gene encodes CDR1 ENHRY and CDR2 SYGVKD. V lost 7 bases to trimming and J lost 8 bases; unmatched junction nucleotides: 8. This CDR3 region has 14 residues. DNA of the CDR3: TGTGCCATCACACAGACTAGCGGGTATGATGAGCAGTTCTTC. Its protein is CAITQTSGYDEQFF.

This chain joins TRBV4-3 and TRBJ2-1; 8 bases map to TRBD2. The CDR3 loop spans 17 amino acids. V trimming: 0 bases; J trimming: 2 bases; junction bases outside the gene matches: 6. Germline V lookup: CDR1 LGHNA, CDR2 YSLEER. The CDR3 DNA follows: TGCGCCAGCAGCCAAGATTGGGCTAGCGGGCCCTACAATGAGCAGTTCTTC. Protein product: CASSQDWASGPYNEQFF.

The rearrangement uses TRBV7-9 and TRBJ2-2, with 7 positions matching TRBD1. The CDR3 is made up of 15 amino acids. CDR1 is SEHNR and CDR2 is FQNEAQ in the germline V gene (reference sequence). V was clipped by 5 bases and J by 4 bases; unmatched bases: 7. The CDR3 DNA sequence: TGTGCCAGCAGCGTAACAGGGGTTCCCACCGGGGAGCTGTTTTTT. Translated: CASSVTGVPTGELFF.

This rearrangement joins TRBV5-6 to TRBJ1-5, with 8 bases fitting TRBD1. Germline-derived CDR1 and CDR2 are SGHDT and YYEEEE. CDR3 length equals 16 residues. The J segment lost 5 bases and the V segment lost 3 bases, leaving 10 bases of the junction unmatched. The chain's CDR3 is CASSSDRVGGDQPQHF. The DNA for the CDR3 is TGTGCCAGCAGCTCGGACAGGGTAGGAGGGGATCAGCCCCAGCATTTT.

V usage is TRBV28 and J usage is TRBJ2-7; no definite D call. The germline CDR1 and CDR2 sequences are MDHEN and SYDVKM. The V end lost 3 bases, the J end lost 5 bases, and 11 bases lay between the germline ends. The CDR3 is 13 residues long. CDR3 residues: CASSFRTQHEQYF. In DNA, the CDR3 is TGTGCCAGCAGTTTTAGGACCCAGCACGAGCAGTACTTC.

This rearrangement joins TRBV2 to TRBJ1-5, with TRBD1 identical over 9 bases. Losses at the gene ends were 3 bases for V and 6 bases for J; bases not matched to a gene: 6. This CDR3 has 15 residues. CDR1 is SNHLY, CDR2 FYNNEI, per germline. The CDR3 nucleotides read TGTGCCAGCAGTGATAGGACAGGGGCTCGTCAGCCCCAGCATTTT. This translates into CASSDRTGARQPQHF.

This chain links TRBV19 with TRBJ2-1, with D possibly matching TRBD2 (5 bases). CDR1 is LNHDA, CDR2 SQIVND, per germline (reference sequence). Trimming removed 4 bases at V and 7 bases at J, with 23 bases between. The CDR3 extends over 17 amino acids. The CDR3 reads CASSTLASPGFGNEQFF. The CDR3 nucleotides read TGTGCCAGTAGTACCCTAGCATCCCCGGGGTTTGGGAATGAGCAGTTCTTC.

CDR3 sequence reads: CASSQGTVNIQYF. The CDR3 DNA is TGCGCCAGCAGCCAAGGGACAGTGAACATTCAGTACTTC. The V and J genes are TRBV4-1 and TRBJ2-4; D is perhaps TRBD1 (6 bases). The V gene lost 1 base and the J gene lost 7 bases, with 8 bases spanning the gap. The CDR3 contains 13 residues. From germline, CDR1 is MGHRA and CDR2 YSYEKL.

V usage is TRBV29-1 and J usage is TRBJ2-1; 12 bases line up with TRBD2. This CDR3 is built from 14 residues. Germline lookup yields CDR1 SQVTM and CDR2 ANQGSEA. Germline trimming cut 4 bases from V and 4 bases from J; bases unmatched to any gene: 2. The CDR3 region has the DNA TGCAGCGTTGCTGGACTAGCGGGGTACAATGAGCAGTTCTTC. It codes for CSVAGLAGYNEQFF.

The chain links TRBV7-2 to TRBJ2-7; D may be TRBD1 or TRBD2 (5 bases each). CDR1 and CDR2 from the germline V gene are SGHTA and FQGNSA. This CDR3 has 13 residues. Trimming removed 2 bases at V and 4 bases at J, with 9 bases between. The CDR3 reads CASSLQGAYEQYF. DNA of the CDR3: TGTGCCAGCAGCTTACAGGGAGCGTACGAGCAGTACTTC. Full variable domain (missing parts from reference TRBV7-2 and TRBJ2-7): GAGVSQSPSNKVTEKGKDVELRCDPISGHTALYWYRQSLGQGLEFLIYFQGNSAPDKSGLPSDRFSAERTGGSVSTLTIQRTQQEDSAVYLCASSLQGAYEQYFGPGTRLTVT.

This sequence joins TRBV20-1 and TRBJ2-5; TRBD1 aligns across 9 bases. The CDR3 is made up of 11 amino acids. From germline, CDR1 is DFQATT and CDR2 SNEGSKA (reference sequence). The V and J ends lost 5 bases and 7 bases, in that order; junction bases with no gene match: 2. CDR3 nucleotides: TGCAGTGCTGGACAGGGGTTGACCCAGTACTTC. Translated, it gives CSAGQGLTQYF.

The V gene is TRBV4-1, the J gene TRBJ1-5; D is uncertain. Germline V gene lookup returns CDR1 MGHRA and CDR2 YSYEKL. The V gene lost 3 bases and the J gene lost 5 bases, with 8 bases spanning the gap. The CDR3 covers 13 residues. The CDR3 here is CASSQSRDQPQHF. The CDR3 DNA reads as TGCGCCAGCAGCCAGAGCAGAGATCAGCCCCAGCATTTT.